The rows below give T cell receptor beta chains drawn from one sample of a study of shared clonotypes between healthy human individuals. TCRdb keeps only in-frame clones here, not all; method: immunoSEQ multiplex PCR. The sample yields over a million clones, 96% seen once. The sample consisted of naive CD4+ T cells sorted from blood. Source of these receptors: a man under 40 in good health. Both conserved end residues are part of each CDR3.

v_call cdr3_aa
TRBV5-1 CASSLGKNVGPRNEQFF
TRBV6-6 CASSPYWVAGTDTQYF
TRBV2 CASSETRQGRNEQFF
TRBV11-2 CASSEPYEQYF
TRBV28 CASSFEAHKDRESYTF
TRBV19 CASSRNSYEQYF
TRBV5-1 CASSLGSWGDTQYF
TRBV19 CASRGGVGSETQYF
TRBV7-9 CASSLGGAGILQETQYF
TRBV27 CASSPLSVVGTGELFF
TRBV10-3 CAVGTSGSNEQFF
TRBV28 CASSPGTGNQPQHF
TRBV18 CASSPDRENTEAFF
TRBV28 CASSLPGTVYNEQFF
TRBV6-5 CASSYWENTEAFF
TRBV5-1 CASSLAPGQRYEQYF
TRBV5-4 CASSSMGEFFTGELFF
TRBV27 CASSETGTLEAFF
TRBV4-1 CASSPKIGGDRAYEQFF
TRBV13 CASSTTGADTQYF
TRBV27 CASSNLREYTF
TRBV4-3 CASSLQGAPGYTEAFF
TRBV5-1 CASKRLADKETQYF
TRBV5-1 CASSLGGSGLETQYF
TRBV18 CASSPSAGTGVTGELFF
TRBV4-3 CASSWSSGSYEQYF
TRBV6-5 CASSSLGGQETQYF
TRBV29-1 CSVEVSQTSGQFF
TRBV10-3 CAISVSSGRGADTQYF
TRBV6-5 CASSSTANTEAFF
TRBV18 CASSPTENIQYF
TRBV25-1 CASSDSTGSSYNEQFF
TRBV5-1 CASSLIPGRLIEQYF
TRBV6-1 CASGGRMDYEQYF
TRBV19 CASKTGTRNYNEQFF
TRBV2 CANRRGPTSREQYF
TRBV20-1 CSAPGAYGYTF
TRBV2 CASRQAHQPQHF
TRBV7-7 CASSLAGSRPETQYF
TRBV2 CASSELVYGQGLYEQYF
TRBV6-5 CASPTANRVAYEQYF
TRBV28 CASSLGVVGIRETQYF
TRBV7-9 CASSHRTSGGTDTQYF
TRBV5-4 CASSIPRDETQYF
TRBV7-2 CASSLPLAGSYNEQFF
TRBV6-6 CASRLDGYKSYEQYF
TRBV6-5 CASSYSQGAGGELFF
TRBV18 CASSPASLLSYEQYF
TRBV10-3 CATRDSSYEQYF
TRBV10-2 CASSVAGGSNQPQHF
TRBV29-1 CSVSQGRNEQFF
TRBV19 CASSPERLAGGYEQYF